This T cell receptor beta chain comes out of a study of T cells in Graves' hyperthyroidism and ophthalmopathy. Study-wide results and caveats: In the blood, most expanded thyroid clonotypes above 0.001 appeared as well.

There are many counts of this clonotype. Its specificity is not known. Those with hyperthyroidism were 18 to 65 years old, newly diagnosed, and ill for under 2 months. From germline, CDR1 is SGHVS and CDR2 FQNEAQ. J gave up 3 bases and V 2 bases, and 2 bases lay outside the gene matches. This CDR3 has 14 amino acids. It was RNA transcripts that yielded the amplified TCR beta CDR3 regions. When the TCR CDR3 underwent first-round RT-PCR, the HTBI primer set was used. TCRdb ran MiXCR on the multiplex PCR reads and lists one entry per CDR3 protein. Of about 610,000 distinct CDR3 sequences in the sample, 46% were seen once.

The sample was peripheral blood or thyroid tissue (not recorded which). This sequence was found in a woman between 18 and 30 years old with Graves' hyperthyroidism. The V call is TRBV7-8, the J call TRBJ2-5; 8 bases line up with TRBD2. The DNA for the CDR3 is TGTGCCAGCAGCTTATTACTAGCGGAAGAGACCCAGTACTTC. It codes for CASSLLLAEETQYF.